This TCR beta chain was retrieved from a study of response to subunit inactivated influenza vaccine. This clonotype was detected ten times or more. Its antigen is currently unknown. In germline, CDR1 is LGHNA, CDR2 YNFKEQ. The CDR3 runs 12 residues. The V end lost 4 bases, the J end lost 11 bases, and 12 bases lay between the germline ends. Study findings and constraints: New T cells are recruited in small numbers by each seasonal influenza vaccination, according to the authors' suggestion.

Using its own MiXCR run on the RT-PCR reads, TCRdb lists one record per CDR3 protein. The sample includes 710,000 or so distinct CDR3 sequences, roughly 14% of them seen just once. The TCR was taken from a man aged 50 or older who received an inactivated influenza vaccine. The chain joins TRBV4-2 to TRBJ2-1; tentatively, D is TRBD2 (5 bases). This specimen consisted of PBMCs from blood, obtained approximately 12 days after vaccination. The CDR3 protein is CASSRTGEQQFF. The CDR3 DNA reads TGTGCCAGCAGCCGGACCGGGGAGCAGCAGTTCTTC.